Following are 19 T cell receptor beta chains from one sample sequenced in a study of T cell responses to AZD1222 COVID-19 vaccine. Here immunoSEQ multiplex PCR was the method, and the copy in TCRdb shows in-frame clones only, minus some. The sample contains about 100,000 clones, just over 90% of which appear only once. This material consisted of peripheral blood, taken 28 days after the second AZD1222 dose. The receptors come from an adult who received the AZD1222 COVID-19 vaccine.

The V and J genes are TRBV6-1 and TRBJ1-4; D call uncertain. Germline V lookup: CDR1 MNHNS, CDR2 SASEGT. Trimming pared 3 bases from V and 0 bases from J, leaving 5 bases between. The CDR3 sequence is 14 residues long. The CDR3 DNA is TGTGCCAGCAGTGACAGAGCAACTAATGAAAAACTGTTTTTT. Amino acid sequence: CASSDRATNEKLFF.

This clone was observed once. The chain employs TRBV30 and TRBJ1-5; TRBD1 matches at 9 bases. The CDR3 covers 18 residues. Germline V gene sequence: CDR1 GTSNPN, CDR2 SVGIG (reference sequence). J gave up 0 bases and V 1 base, and 10 bases lay outside the gene matches. CDR3 residues: CAWSAGEGTGYSNQPQHF. Written as DNA, the CDR3 is TGTGCCTGGAGTGCAGGGGAGGGGACAGGGTATAGCAATCAGCCCCAGCATTTT.

The rearrangement links TRBV6-5 to TRBJ2-3; D is possibly TRBD2 (6 bases). Trimming removed 9 bases at V and 5 bases at J, with 9 bases between. Per germline, CDR1 MNHEY and CDR2 SVGAGI. CDR3 length equals 11 residues. The CDR3 sequence is CASGRGDTQYF. Written as DNA, the CDR3 is TGTGCCAGTGGGCGGGGAGATACGCAGTATTTT.

This clone has just a few counts. V gene TRBV10-1 combines with J gene TRBJ1-5, with D perhaps matching TRBD1 (6 bases). CDR3 length equals 13 residues. V was trimmed by 6 bases and J by 3 bases, leaving 9 bases between them. Germline CDR1 and CDR2: WNHNN and SYGVQD (reference sequence). The CDR3 nucleotides read TGCGCCAGCAGCCGGGACACCAATCAGCCCCAGCATTTT. As protein: CASSRDTNQPQHF.

The chain uses TRBV29-1 and TRBJ2-3; TRBD1 matches 8 bases. The ends lost 5 bases at V and 5 bases at J; junction bases unmatched: 6. CDR3 length equals 13 residues. The germline V gene has CDR1 SQVTM and CDR2 ANQGSEA. CDR3 in DNA: TGCAGCGTTTACAGGACAGGGTTAGATACGCAGTATTTT. As protein: CSVYRTGLDTQYF.

V is TRBV5-4 and J is TRBJ2-7, with D perhaps matching TRBD1 or TRBD2 (6 bases each). Deletions cut 0 bases from V and 3 bases from J, with 13 bases between. The CDR3 sequence is 15 residues long. Germline values: CDR1 SGHNT, CDR2 YYREEE (reference sequence). The CDR3 DNA follows: TGTGCCAGCAGCTTGGAGGGGGGAGTGCTCTACGAGCAGTACTTC. Its protein product is CASSLEGGVLYEQYF. The variable domain in full, with the rest retrieved from reference TRBV5-4 and TRBJ2-7, is ETGVTQSPTHLIKTRGQQVTLRCSSQSGHNTVSWYQQALGQGPQFIFQYYREEENGRGNFPPRFSGLQFPNYSSELNVNALELDDSALYLCASSLEGGVLYEQYFGPGTRLTVT.

The chain recombines TRBV11-3 with TRBJ2-7; a possible D gene is TRBD2 (5 bases). Germline V gene sequence: CDR1 SGHNT, CDR2 YENEEA. The CDR3 covers 14 residues. The germline V and J ends were trimmed by 5 bases and 3 bases, with 14 bases remaining between them. CDR3 amino acids: CASSQRTANYEQYF. The CDR3 DNA is TGTGCCAGCAGCCAGAGGACTGCCAACTACGAGCAGTACTTC.

This chain links TRBV19 with TRBJ1-2; D remains ambiguous. V was shortened by 0 bases and J by 8 bases, with 16 bases between the two germline ends. The germline CDR1 and CDR2 sequences are LNHDA and SQIVND (reference sequence). This CDR3 spans 15 amino acids. CDR3 DNA sequence: TGTGCCAGTAGTATAGATCTTCGACCGGGTCGGGGCTACACCTTC. It encodes CASSIDLRPGRGYTF. Complete variable domain (other parts from reference TRBV19 and TRBJ1-2): DGGITQSPKYLFRKEGQNVTLSCEQNLNHDAMYWYRQDPGQGLRLIYYSQIVNDFQKGDIAEGYSVSREKKESFPLTVTSAQKNPTAFYLCASSIDLRPGRGYTFGSGTRLTVV.

CDR3 residues: CASSVEVFSDYGYTF. The CDR3 DNA reads as TGTGCCAGCAGCGTAGAAGTATTTTCGGACTATGGCTACACCTTC. This sequence joins TRBV9 and TRBJ1-2; D not certain. V lost 0 bases to trimming and J lost 3 bases, with 12 bases between them. There are 15 residues in the CDR3. Looked up from germline, CDR1 is SGDLS and CDR2 is YYNGEE.

To note about this clone: The identical CDR3 is also encoded by other nucleotide sequences in the sample. V and J are TRBV7-9 and TRBJ1-1; TRBD1 is a possible D gene (5 bases). The CDR3 is 13 residues long. V was cut by 3 bases and J by 2 bases, with 7 bases left in between. CDR1 is SEHNR, CDR2 FQNEAQ, per germline (reference sequence). The DNA for the CDR3 is TGTGCCAGCAGCTTGACAGTTAACACTGAAGCTTTCTTT. It translates to CASSLTVNTEAFF. The full variable domain, in which reference TRBV7-9 and TRBJ1-1 provide the parts outside the CDR3, is DTGVSQNPRHKITKRGQNVTFRCDPISEHNRLYWYRQTLGQGPEFLTYFQNEAQLEKSRLLSDRFSAERPKGSFSTLEIQRTEQGDSAMYLCASSLTVNTEAFFGQGTRLTVV.

The chain couples TRBV12-3 or TRBV12-4 to TRBJ2-2, with D perhaps given as TRBD1 or TRBD2 (5 bases each). This CDR3 spans 13 amino acids. The V and J ends lost 6 bases and 4 bases respectively, with 9 bases between them. Here the CDR3 reads CASRARGTGELFF. The CDR3 DNA sequence: TGTGCCAGCAGGGCGAGGGGCACCGGGGAGCTGTTTTTT.

V and J are TRBV18 and TRBJ2-5; D possibly corresponds to TRBD1 (5 bases). The CDR3 is 13 amino acids. Deletions cut 6 bases from V and 7 bases from J, with 15 bases between. The germline CDR1 and CDR2 sequences are KGHSH and LQKENI. The CDR3 spells CASSPVGDVTQYF. In DNA form, the CDR3 reads TGTGCCAGCTCCCCGGTAGGGGATGTGACCCAGTACTTC.

V is TRBV14 and J is TRBJ1-1; the match to TRBD1 covers 8 bases. Germline-derived CDR1 and CDR2 are SGHDN and FVKESK. The CDR3 length is 16 residues. The trim removed 0 bases at V and 2 bases at J, leaving 5 bases unmatched. The CDR3 nucleotides are TGTGCCAGCAGCCAAGAATGGGGACAGGTTAACACTGAAGCTTTCTTT. Residues: CASSQEWGQVNTEAFF. Drawing the rest from reference TRBV14 and TRBJ1-1, the complete variable domain is EAGVTQFPSHSVIEKGQTVTLRCDPISGHDNLYWYRRVMGKEIKFLLHFVKESKQDESGMPNNRFLAERTGGTYSTLKVQPAELEDSGVYFCASSQEWGQVNTEAFFGQGTRLTVV.

The V gene is TRBV27, the J gene TRBJ1-6; maybe TRBD1 (5 bases). The CDR3 has 14 amino acids. The V and J ends lost 3 bases and 8 bases respectively, with 11 bases between them. Germline V gene data show CDR1 as MNHEY and CDR2 as SMNVEV (reference sequence). The CDR3 loop reads CASSFIGVDSPLHF. The CDR3 nucleotides read TGTGCCAGCAGTTTCATAGGGGTTGATTCACCCCTCCACTTT.

The rearrangement uses TRBV6-5 and TRBJ1-5; 9 nucleotides line up with TRBD1. The germline gives CDR1 MNHEY, CDR2 SVGAGI. The length of the CDR3 is 15 residues. Trimming took 4 bases from V and 4 from J; bases not matched to a gene: 5. The CDR3 here is CASSSDRGANQPQHF. In DNA form, the CDR3 reads TGTGCCAGCAGTTCCGACAGGGGGGCTAATCAGCCCCAGCATTTT.

The chain is built from TRBV6-5 and TRBJ2-7, with 13 nucleotides matching TRBD2. The length of the CDR3 is 15 residues. Germline V gene sequence: CDR1 MNHEY, CDR2 SVGAGI. With V trimmed by 2 bases and J by 6 bases, 4 bases remained unmatched. The CDR3 is CASSYRTSGRSEQYF. The DNA of the CDR3 is TGTGCCAGCAGTTACAGGACTAGCGGGAGATCCGAGCAGTACTTC.

The V gene is TRBV6-5, the J gene TRBJ1-1, with D possibly matching TRBD1 (6 bases). The length of the CDR3 is 14 residues. The V and J ends lost 2 bases and 6 bases respectively, with 13 bases between them. Germline loops: CDR1 MNHEY, CDR2 SVGAGI. CDR3 nucleotides: TGTGCCAGCAGTTACACGGGGGGGACACCTGAAGCTTTCTTT. Translation gives CASSYTGGTPEAFF.

The chain recombines TRBV19 with TRBJ2-1; 8 bases map to TRBD2. Losses at the gene ends were 6 bases for V and 2 bases for J; bases not matched to a gene: 9. The CDR3 sequence is 16 residues long. Germline V gene sequence: CDR1 LNHDA, CDR2 SQIVND (reference sequence). CDR3 region: CASRGLAGRAYNEQFF. The CDR3 nucleotides are TGTGCCAGTAGGGGGTTAGCGGGGAGAGCCTACAATGAGCAGTTCTTC.

This sequence joins TRBV15 and TRBJ2-1; 9 bases are shared with TRBD2. V lost 8 bases to trimming and J lost 10 bases; unmatched junction nucleotides: 15. Germline CDR1 is LNHNV and CDR2 is YYDKDF (reference sequence). The CDR3 totals 15 residues. CDR3 residues: CATLKVAGAAGEQFF. The CDR3, as DNA: TGTGCCACCCTCAAAGTAGCGGGAGCCGCTGGGGAGCAGTTCTTC.